This T cell receptor beta chain was observed in a study of T cells in Graves' hyperthyroidism and ophthalmopathy. After removal of 10 bases from V and 6 bases from J, the junction contained 8 bases not matched to a gene. Germline CDR1 reads ENHRY; CDR2 reads SYGVKD. This CDR3 is 13 amino acids long. Newly diagnosed hyperthyroidism, duration under 2 months, in patients aged 18 to 65. Exclusion of patients followed from uncontrolled infection, other autoimmune disease, pregnancy or lactation. This clonotype was seen more than once but under ten times. RNA transcripts gave rise to amplified TCR beta CDR3 regions. When the TCR CDR3 underwent first-round RT-PCR, the HTBI primer set was used. Each CDR3 protein is one row after TCRdb ran MiXCR on the multiplex PCR reads. Altogether 750,000 to 950,000 distinct CDR3 sequences are present, roughly 40% being singletons, with the ten largest covering approximately 8.7%.

The specimen was blood. The chain recombines TRBV10-3 with TRBJ1-5; TRBD1 aligns across 8 bases. This TCR derives from a man younger than 30 with Graves' hyperthyroidism. CDR3 nucleotides: TGTGCCAGCAGCCCAGGGGGCATTCAGCCCCAGCATTTT. As protein: CASSPGGIQPQHF.